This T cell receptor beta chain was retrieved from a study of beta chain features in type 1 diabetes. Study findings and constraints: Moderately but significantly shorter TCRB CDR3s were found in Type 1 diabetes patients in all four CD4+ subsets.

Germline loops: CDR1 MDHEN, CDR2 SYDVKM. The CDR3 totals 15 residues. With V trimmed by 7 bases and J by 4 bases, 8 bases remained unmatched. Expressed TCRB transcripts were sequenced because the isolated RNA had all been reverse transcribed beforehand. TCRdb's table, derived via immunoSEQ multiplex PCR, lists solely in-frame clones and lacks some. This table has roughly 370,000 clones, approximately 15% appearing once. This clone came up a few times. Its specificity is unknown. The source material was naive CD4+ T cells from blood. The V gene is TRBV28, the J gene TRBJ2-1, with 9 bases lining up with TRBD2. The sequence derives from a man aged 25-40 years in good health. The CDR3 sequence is CASTKGTSRYNEQFF. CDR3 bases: TGTGCCAGCACCAAGGGGACTAGCCGATACAATGAGCAGTTCTTC. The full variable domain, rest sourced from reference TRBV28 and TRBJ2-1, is DVKVTQSSRYLVKRTGEKVFLECVQDMDHENMFWYRQDPGLGLRLIYFSYDVKMKEKGDIPEGYSVSREKKERFSLILESASTNQTSMYLCASTKGTSRYNEQFFGPGTRLTVL.